The clone carrying this T cell receptor (beta chain) was observed many times. Its target is not known. The CDR3 loop spans 14 amino acids. V was trimmed by 0 bases and J by 1 base, leaving 4 bases between them. Researchers took RNA transcripts and amplified the TCR beta CDR3 regions from them. HTBI primers drove first-round RT-PCR of the TCR CDR3. Via MiXCR, TCRdb re-called the multiplex PCR reads, giving one row per CDR3 protein. Counted here are about 200,000 distinct CDR3 sequences, approximately 20% occurring once; the ten biggest clones make up over 35%. The data originate from a study of T cells in Graves' hyperthyroidism and ophthalmopathy. Points from the study as a whole: Blood also carried most thyroid clonotypes expanded above 0.001. With a median lead of around 6.7 months before onset, the model predicted ophthalmopathy.

Sequencing was done on a sample of blood. This receptor was obtained from a man aged 35 to 55 with Graves' hyperthyroidism. V gene TRBV12-3 or TRBV12-4 combines with J gene TRBJ1-5; D uncertain. CDR3 DNA sequence: TGTGCCAGCAGTTTAGCGCAAAGCAATCAGCCCCAGCATTTT. This translates into CASSLAQSNQPQHF.